A single sample is the source of the 25 T cell receptor beta chains below, sequenced in a study of T cells in Graves' hyperthyroidism and ophthalmopathy. Researchers took RNA transcripts and amplified the TCR beta CDR3 regions from them. HTBI primers drove first-round RT-PCR of the TCR CDR3. Each CDR3 protein is one row after TCRdb ran MiXCR on the multiplex PCR reads. Here the sample spans approximately 710,000 distinct CDR3 sequences, approximately 15% being singletons. The sequencing sample was made of blood. These receptor sequences come from a man aged 50-59 years with Graves' hyperthyroidism.

The sample holds many counts of this clonotype. V gene TRBV28 combines with J gene TRBJ1-4; 7 bases align to TRBD1. CDR1 MDHEN and CDR2 SYDVKM come from the germline V gene. CDR3 length equals 13 residues. Trimming removed 6 bases from V and 7 bases from J; junction bases left unmatched: 5. DNA of the CDR3: TGTGCCAGCAGATCGGGACAGACTGAAAAACTGTTTTTT. As protein: CASRSGQTEKLFF.

This clonotype appeared a few times. The chain uses TRBV18 and TRBJ2-3, with TRBD1 matching over 9 bases. From germline, CDR1 is KGHSH and CDR2 LQKENI. With 3 bases clipped from V and 2 bases from J, the junction kept 6 bases outside the gene matches. The CDR3 sequence is 16 residues long. Written as DNA, the CDR3 is TGTGCCAGCTCACCCGGACAGGGGTGGTCCACAGATACGCAGTATTTT. Its protein product is CASSPGQGWSTDTQYF.

DNA for the CDR3: TGTGCCAGCAGTTCGTCCGGTTCAATACTTCAGTACTTC. It yields the protein CASSSSGSILQYF. The J gene is TRBJ2-4, the V gene TRBV6-2 or TRBV6-3; no firm D call. Germline values: CDR1 MNHEY, CDR2 SVGEGT. The CDR3 has 13 residues. Trimming cost V 4 bases and J 11 bases, with 15 bases left between them.

This rearrangement joins TRBV11-2 to TRBJ1-4; 11 bases line up with TRBD1. This CDR3 contains 15 residues. J lost 8 bases, V lost 4 bases, and 6 bases had no gene match. CDR1 SGHAT and CDR2 FQNNGV come from the germline V gene. CDR3 sequence reads: CASSSPGQGEEKLFF. The DNA for the CDR3 is TGTGCCAGCAGCTCCCCGGGACAGGGGGAAGAAAAACTGTTTTTT.

Here the CDR3 DNA reads TGCAGTGGGACAGGGGGCTTTGGAAACACCATATATTTT. Residues: CSGTGGFGNTIYF. The chain uses TRBV20-1 and TRBJ1-3; 11 bases map to TRBD1. Germline CDR1 reads DFQATT; CDR2 reads SNEGSKA (reference sequence). The CDR3 sequence is 13 residues long. V shed 7 bases and J 3 bases; nucleotides not matched to a gene: 2.

This clonotype was counted only a few times. This chain joins TRBV5-1 and TRBJ2-3; D not certain. Trimming shortened V by 0 bases and J by 3 bases, and 8 bases separated the two germline ends. The CDR3 runs 14 residues. Per germline, CDR1 SGHRS and CDR2 YFSETQ. The CDR3 loop is CASSLVVGTDTQYF. As DNA, the CDR3 is TGCGCCAGCAGCTTGGTAGTGGGGACAGATACGCAGTATTTT.

The CDR3 sequence: CASSEIASSYNEQFF. CDR3 nucleotide sequence: TGTGCCAGCAGTGAAATTGCGAGCTCCTACAATGAGCAGTTCTTC. The chain recombines TRBV6-1 with TRBJ2-1; D unresolved. Trimming removed 2 bases from V and 0 bases from J, with 8 bases in between. Germline-derived CDR1 and CDR2 are MNHNS and SASEGT. CDR3 length: 15 amino acids.

This clonotype was seen repeatedly, ten times or more. The V call is TRBV20-1, the J call TRBJ2-3, with D possibly matching TRBD2 (6 bases). Trimming left V 5 bases short and J 0 bases short, with 18 bases between. The V gene's germline CDR1 is DFQATT and CDR2 SNEGSKA (reference sequence). The CDR3 is made up of 16 amino acids. The CDR3 sequence is CSAVGLASTSTDTQYF. The CDR3 DNA follows: TGCAGTGCTGTTGGGCTAGCGTCAACTAGCACAGATACGCAGTATTTT.

The table lists this clonotype with many counts. The chain links TRBV20-1 to TRBJ2-1; 11 bases fit TRBD2. V shed 6 bases and J 3 bases; nucleotides not matched to a gene: 4. This CDR3 has 14 residues. Germline CDR1 and CDR2: DFQATT and SNEGSKA (reference sequence). The CDR3 nucleotides are TGCAGTGCCCCCGGGACTAGCGGCTACAATGAGCAGTTCTTC. It yields the protein CSAPGTSGYNEQFF.

At least ten counts were recorded for this clonotype. The gene calls are TRBV7-2 and TRBJ2-7; 7 nucleotides match TRBD2. This CDR3 is 13 amino acids long. V dropped 3 bases and J dropped 7; count of bases not matched to a gene: 6. Germline CDR1 is SGHTA and CDR2 is FQGNSA. In DNA form, the CDR3 reads TGTGCCAGCAGCTTGGGGGAGGGGCGAGAGCAGTACTTC. It encodes CASSLGEGREQYF.

V and J are TRBV30 and TRBJ1-2; no definite D call. The CDR3 runs 12 residues. In germline, CDR1 is GTSNPN, CDR2 SVGIG (reference sequence). Deletions cut 2 bases from V and 4 bases from J, with 8 bases between. The CDR3 sequence: CAWSPASYGYTF. For the CDR3, the DNA is TGTGCCTGGAGTCCGGCATCCTATGGCTACACCTTC.

This clonotype was detected only a few times. This rearrangement joins TRBV28 to TRBJ1-2, with 7 nucleotides matching TRBD1. Looked up from germline, CDR1 is MDHEN and CDR2 is SYDVKM. Germline trimming cut 5 bases from V and 5 bases from J; bases unmatched to any gene: 8. The CDR3 sequence is 14 residues long. The CDR3 nucleotides are TGTGCCAGCAGTATAAGGACAGGAATATATGGCTACACCTTC. Translated, it gives CASSIRTGIYGYTF.

The chain links TRBV20-1 to TRBJ2-7; 7 bases map to TRBD2. The junction had 11 bases not matched to a gene; V was cut back by 4 bases and J by 2 bases. Germline values: CDR1 DFQATT, CDR2 SNEGSKA (reference sequence). This CDR3 is built from 15 residues. The CDR3 DNA is TGCAGTGCTAAACAAGAGCGGGATTGGGCCTACGAGCAGTACTTC. Encoded protein: CSAKQERDWAYEQYF.

This chain uses TRBV20-1 with TRBJ1-6; D is possibly TRBD1 (5 bases). From germline, CDR1 is DFQATT and CDR2 SNEGSKA (reference sequence). V was cut by 5 bases and J by 10 bases, with 21 bases left in between. This CDR3 comprises 15 residues. The chain's CDR3 is CSAVRGPGPGSPLHF. The CDR3 DNA sequence: TGCAGTGCTGTCAGAGGCCCGGGGCCCGGCTCACCCCTCCACTTT.

This clonotype was detected ten times or more. The J gene is TRBJ2-7, the V gene TRBV4-3; D is unclear. CDR3 size: 13 residues. The V and J ends lost 0 bases and 6 bases respectively, with 9 bases between them. Germline CDR1 is LGHNA and CDR2 is YSLEER. Here the CDR3 DNA reads TGCGCCAGCAGCCAAGAAATCGGCGGCGAGCAGTACTTC. Protein product: CASSQEIGGEQYF.

This clonotype appeared many times. V is TRBV6-5 and J is TRBJ1-2; D may be TRBD1 (6 bases). V lost 0 bases and J lost 9, with 14 bases in between. This CDR3 spans 14 amino acids. Germline assignment: CDR1 MNHEY and CDR2 SVGAGI. The CDR3 DNA is TGTGCCAGCAGTTACTCGGGGGCAGGGATAAGCTACACCTTC. This encodes CASSYSGAGISYTF.

The chain employs TRBV18 and TRBJ2-1; D gene unclear. This CDR3 is 14 amino acids long. Germline-derived CDR1 and CDR2 are KGHSH and LQKENI. The V end was cut by 6 bases, the J end by 3 bases, with 12 bases between. In DNA form, the CDR3 reads TGTGCCAGCTCCGACTCCCCCGGCTACAATGAGCAGTTCTTC. Encoded protein: CASSDSPGYNEQFF.

This clonotype was detected ten times or more. Written as DNA, the CDR3 is TGTGCCAGCAGCATATCCGGGGCAGGCTATGGCTACACCTTC. This encodes CASSISGAGYGYTF. The chain uses TRBV2 and TRBJ1-2, with a possible D match to TRBD1 (5 bases). V lost 6 bases and J 4 bases, leaving 15 bases between the germline ends. Germline CDR1 and CDR2: SNHLY and FYNNEI. This CDR3 region has 14 residues.

This clonotype has ten or more counts. This rearrangement joins TRBV28 to TRBJ2-1; D ambiguous. The CDR3 sequence is 14 residues long. Trimming removed 6 bases at V and 7 bases at J, with 16 bases between. Germline CDR1 and CDR2: MDHEN and SYDVKM. The CDR3 region is CASSSGPSWNEQFF. DNA for the CDR3: TGTGCCAGCAGCAGTGGACCCTCGTGGAATGAGCAGTTCTTC.

The sample holds many counts of this clonotype. This chain joins TRBV11-3 and TRBJ2-1; the D is unclear. CDR1 is SGHNT, CDR2 YENEEA, per germline. V was shortened by 5 bases and J by 4 bases, with 6 bases between the two germline ends. CDR3 size: 12 residues. The CDR3 DNA reads as TGTGCCAGCAGCGGGCGGTACAATGAGCAGTTCTTC. Protein product: CASSGRYNEQFF. The whole variable domain, remainder taken from reference TRBV11-3 and TRBJ2-1, is EAGVVQSPRYKIIEKKQPVAFWCNPISGHNTLYWYLQNLGQGPELLIRYENEEAVDDSQLPKDRFSAERLKGVDSTLKIQPAELGDSAVYLCASSGRYNEQFFGPGTRLTVL.

This clonotype has a count of ten or more. The CDR3 protein is CASSQTGPGANVLTF. The CDR3 coding sequence is TGTGCCAGCAGCCAAACAGGTCCGGGGGCCAACGTCCTGACTTTC. The chain employs TRBV7-6 and TRBJ2-6; D is perhaps TRBD1 (5 bases). V was shortened by 5 bases and J by 4 bases, with 12 bases between the two germline ends. Germline CDR1 SGHVS, CDR2 FNYEAQ. The CDR3 extends over 15 amino acids.

CDR3 region: CASSLPRSAGAGTGELFF. CDR3 coding DNA: TGTGCCAGCAGCTTACCCCGATCCGCGGGAGCTGGCACCGGGGAGCTGTTTTTT. The chain links TRBV7-9 to TRBJ2-2, with 7 positions matching TRBD2. V lost 2 bases and J lost 4; bases outside the gene matches: 13. CDR1 SEHNR and CDR2 FQNEAQ come from the germline V gene (reference sequence). CDR3 length: 18 amino acids.

Concerning this clonotype itself: A much larger clone lies one base from this, so it may be a read error. The rearrangement uses TRBV27 and TRBJ2-7, with D perhaps matching TRBD2 (6 bases). This CDR3 comprises 13 residues. V was cut by 4 bases and J by 4 bases, with 11 bases left in between. CDR1 and CDR2 (germline): MNHEY, SMNVEV (reference sequence). The CDR3 nucleotides read TGTGCCAGCAGTTGGAGGGACGGATACGAGCAGTACGTC. Its protein is CASSWRDGYEQYV.

This clonotype was found many times. The chain recombines TRBV11-3 with TRBJ2-2, with D tentatively TRBD1 (5 bases). V lost 5 bases and J lost 6, with 13 bases in between. Germline V gene data show CDR1 as SGHNT and CDR2 as YENEEA. The CDR3 is 14 amino acids. Written as DNA, the CDR3 is TGTGCCAGCAGCCCTGTTCCAGGGTCCGGGGAGCTGTTTTTT. Amino acid sequence: CASSPVPGSGELFF.

A few counts support this clonotype. V usage is TRBV18 and J usage is TRBJ2-6, with 11 bases that match TRBD1. CDR1 and CDR2 (germline): KGHSH, LQKENI. The V segment lost 3 bases and the J segment 3 bases; nucleotides outside the gene matches: 4. This CDR3 spans 17 amino acids. CDR3: CASSPGQGAGGANVLTF. For the CDR3, the DNA is TGTGCCAGCTCACCTGGACAGGGGGCAGGTGGGGCCAACGTCCTGACTTTC.